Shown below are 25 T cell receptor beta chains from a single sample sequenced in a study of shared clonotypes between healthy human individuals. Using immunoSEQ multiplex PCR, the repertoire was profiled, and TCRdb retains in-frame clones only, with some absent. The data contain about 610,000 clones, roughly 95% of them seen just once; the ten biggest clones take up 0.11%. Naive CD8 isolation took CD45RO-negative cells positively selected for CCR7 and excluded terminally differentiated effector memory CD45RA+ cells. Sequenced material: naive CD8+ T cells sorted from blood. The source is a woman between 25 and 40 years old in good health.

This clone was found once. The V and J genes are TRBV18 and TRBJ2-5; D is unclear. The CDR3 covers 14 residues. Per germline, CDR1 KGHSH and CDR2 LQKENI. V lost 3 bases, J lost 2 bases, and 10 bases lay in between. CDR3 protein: CASSPRAEQETQYF. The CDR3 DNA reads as TGTGCCAGCTCACCCCGGGCAGAACAAGAGACCCAGTACTTC.

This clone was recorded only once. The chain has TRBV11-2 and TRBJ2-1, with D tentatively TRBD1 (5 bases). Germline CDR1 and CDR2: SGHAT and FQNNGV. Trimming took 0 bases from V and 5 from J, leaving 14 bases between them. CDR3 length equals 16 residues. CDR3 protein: CASSLDVQTEHNEQFF. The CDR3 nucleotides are TGTGCCAGCAGCTTAGATGTTCAGACAGAGCACAATGAGCAGTTCTTC. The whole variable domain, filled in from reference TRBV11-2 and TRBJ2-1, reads EAGVAQSPRYKIIEKRQSVAFWCNPISGHATLYWYQQILGQGPKLLIQFQNNGVVDDSQLPKDRFSAERLKGVDSTLKIQPAKLEDSAVYLCASSLDVQTEHNEQFFGPGTRLTVL.

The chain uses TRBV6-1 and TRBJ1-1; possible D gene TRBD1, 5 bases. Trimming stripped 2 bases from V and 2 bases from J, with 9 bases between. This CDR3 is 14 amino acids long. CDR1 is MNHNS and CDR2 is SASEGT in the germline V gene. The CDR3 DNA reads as TGTGCCAGCAGTGAATTAGGGGATAACACTGAAGCTTTCTTT. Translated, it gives CASSELGDNTEAFF.

As DNA, the CDR3 is TGTGCCAGCAGTGGACTGGTTGAAGCTTTCTTT. Protein: CASSGLVEAFF. The rearrangement uses TRBV25-1 and TRBJ1-1; D unclear. The CDR3 has 11 amino acids. Germline loops: CDR1 MGHDK, CDR2 SYGVNS. Trimming cost V 4 bases and J 7 bases, with 7 bases left between them.

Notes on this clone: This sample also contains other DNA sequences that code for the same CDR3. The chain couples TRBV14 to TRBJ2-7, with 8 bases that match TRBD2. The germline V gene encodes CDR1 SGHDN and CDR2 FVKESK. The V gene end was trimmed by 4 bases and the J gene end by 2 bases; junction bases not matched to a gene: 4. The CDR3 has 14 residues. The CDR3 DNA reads TGTGCCAGCAGCCCTACTAGCGGAGCCTACGAGCAGTACTTC. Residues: CASSPTSGAYEQYF. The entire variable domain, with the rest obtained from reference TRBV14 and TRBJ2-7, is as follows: EAGVTQFPSHSVIEKGQTVTLRCDPISGHDNLYWYRRVMGKEIKFLLHFVKESKQDESGMPNNRFLAERTGGTYSTLKVQPAELEDSGVYFCASSPTSGAYEQYFGPGTRLTVT.

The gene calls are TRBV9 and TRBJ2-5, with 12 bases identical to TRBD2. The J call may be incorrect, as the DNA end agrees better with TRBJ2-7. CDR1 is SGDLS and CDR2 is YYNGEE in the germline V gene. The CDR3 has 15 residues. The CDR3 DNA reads TGTGCCAGCAGGCCCGGACTAGCGGGACTCGACGAGCAGTACTTC. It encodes CASRPGLAGLDEQYF.

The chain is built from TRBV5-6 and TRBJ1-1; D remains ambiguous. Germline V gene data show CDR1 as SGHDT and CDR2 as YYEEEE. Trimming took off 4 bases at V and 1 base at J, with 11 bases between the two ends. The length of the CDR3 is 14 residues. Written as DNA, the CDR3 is TGTGCCAGCAGCCTTCCTTGGGGGAACACTGAAGCTTTCTTT. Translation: CASSLPWGNTEAFF.

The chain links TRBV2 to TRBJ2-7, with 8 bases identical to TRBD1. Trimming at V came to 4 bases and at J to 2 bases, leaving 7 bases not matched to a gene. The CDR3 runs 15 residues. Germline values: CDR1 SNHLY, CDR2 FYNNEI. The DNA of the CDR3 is TGTGCCAGCAGTGCGACTGGACAGGGTGCCTACGAGCAGTACTTC. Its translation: CASSATGQGAYEQYF.

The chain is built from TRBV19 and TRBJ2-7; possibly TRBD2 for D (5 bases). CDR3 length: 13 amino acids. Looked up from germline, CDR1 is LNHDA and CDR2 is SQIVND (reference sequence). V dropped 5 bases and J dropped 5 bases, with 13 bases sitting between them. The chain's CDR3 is CASSQRSVNEQYF. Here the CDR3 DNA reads TGTGCCAGTAGTCAGCGGAGTGTCAACGAGCAGTACTTC.

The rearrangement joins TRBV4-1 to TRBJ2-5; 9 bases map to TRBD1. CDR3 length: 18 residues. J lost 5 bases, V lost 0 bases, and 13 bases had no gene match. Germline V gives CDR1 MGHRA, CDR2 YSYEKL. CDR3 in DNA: TGCGCCAGCAGCCAAGATGGGACAGGGTACGGGGCAGGGGAGACCCAGTACTTC. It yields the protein CASSQDGTGYGAGETQYF.

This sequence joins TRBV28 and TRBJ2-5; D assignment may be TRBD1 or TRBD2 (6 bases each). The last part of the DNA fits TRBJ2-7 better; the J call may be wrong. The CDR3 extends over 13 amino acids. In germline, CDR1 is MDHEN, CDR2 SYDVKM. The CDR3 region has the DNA TGTGCCAGCAGGGTGAACGGGGGCCACGAGCAGTACTTC. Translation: CASRVNGGHEQYF.

CDR3 amino acids: CASSFGTSGYEQYF. DNA of the CDR3: TGTGCCAGCAGCTTCGGGACTAGCGGCTACGAGCAGTACTTC. This chain joins TRBV5-4 and TRBJ2-5, with 11 positions matching TRBD2. The last part of the DNA fits TRBJ2-7 better; the J call may be wrong. The V gene's germline CDR1 is SGHNT and CDR2 YYREEE (reference sequence). This CDR3 has 14 residues.

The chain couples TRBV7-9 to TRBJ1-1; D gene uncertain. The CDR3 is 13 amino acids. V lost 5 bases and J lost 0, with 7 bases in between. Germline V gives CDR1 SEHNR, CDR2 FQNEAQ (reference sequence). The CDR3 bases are TGTGCCAGCAGCCGTGGTCTGAACACTGAAGCTTTCTTT. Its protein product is CASSRGLNTEAFF.

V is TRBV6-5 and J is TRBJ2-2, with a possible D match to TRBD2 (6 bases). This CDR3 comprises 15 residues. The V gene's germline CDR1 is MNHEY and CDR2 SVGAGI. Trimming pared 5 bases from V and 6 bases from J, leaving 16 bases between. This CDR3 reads CASSPPGAPPGELFF. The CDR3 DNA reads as TGTGCCAGCAGTCCGCCGGGAGCCCCTCCCGGGGAGCTGTTTTTT.

The CDR3 coding sequence is TGTGCCAGCGTGGGGTGGTACAATGAGCAGTTCTTC. As protein: CASVGWYNEQFF. The genes are TRBV5-4 and TRBJ2-1, with D uncertain. The germline CDR1 and CDR2 sequences are SGHNT and YYREEE (reference sequence). This CDR3 comprises 12 residues. V gave up 7 bases and J gave up 4 bases, with 9 bases separating them. Full variable domain (outside the CDR3, taken from reference TRBV5-4 and TRBJ2-1): ETGVTQSPTHLIKTRGQQVTLRCSSQSGHNTVSWYQQALGQGPQFIFQYYREEENGRGNFPPRFSGLQFPNYSSELNVNALELDDSALYLCASVGWYNEQFFGPGTRLTVL.

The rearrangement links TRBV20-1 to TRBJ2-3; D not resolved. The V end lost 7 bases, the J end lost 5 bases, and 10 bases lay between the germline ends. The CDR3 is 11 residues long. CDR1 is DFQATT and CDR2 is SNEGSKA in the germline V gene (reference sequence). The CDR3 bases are TGCAGTGTTAAGATCGTAGATACGCAGTATTTT. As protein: CSVKIVDTQYF.

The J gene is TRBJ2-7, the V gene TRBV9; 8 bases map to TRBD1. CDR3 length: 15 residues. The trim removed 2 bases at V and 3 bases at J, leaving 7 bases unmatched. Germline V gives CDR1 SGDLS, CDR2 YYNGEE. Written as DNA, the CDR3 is TGTGCCAGCAGCGTCGCCGGGACAGGTCTCTACGAGCAGTACTTC. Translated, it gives CASSVAGTGLYEQYF. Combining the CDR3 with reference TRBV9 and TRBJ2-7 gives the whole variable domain DSGVTQTPKHLITATGQRVTLRCSPRSGDLSVYWYQQSLDQGLQFLIQYYNGEERAKGNILERFSAQQFPDLHSELNLSSLELGDSALYFCASSVAGTGLYEQYFGPGTRLTVT.

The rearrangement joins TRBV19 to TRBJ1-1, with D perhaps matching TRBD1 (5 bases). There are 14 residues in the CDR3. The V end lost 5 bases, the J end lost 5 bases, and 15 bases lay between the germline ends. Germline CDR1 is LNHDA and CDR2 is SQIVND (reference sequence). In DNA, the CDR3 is TGTGCCAGTAGTTTCCCCGGGGGGGTTACTGAAGCTTTCTTT. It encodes CASSFPGGVTEAFF.

The CDR3 region is CASSLSEGEGNTEAFF. The CDR3 DNA is TGTGCCAGCAGTTTATCCGAAGGGGAGGGGAACACTGAAGCTTTCTTT. This chain links TRBV27 with TRBJ1-1; the D gene is possibly TRBD1 (5 bases). Germline values: CDR1 MNHEY, CDR2 SMNVEV (reference sequence). The CDR3 covers 16 residues. The V gene lost 0 bases and the J gene lost 1 base, with 12 bases spanning the gap.

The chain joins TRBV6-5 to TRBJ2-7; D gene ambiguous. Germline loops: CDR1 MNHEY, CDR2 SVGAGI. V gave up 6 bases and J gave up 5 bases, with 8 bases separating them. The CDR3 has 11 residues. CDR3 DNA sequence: TGTGCCAGCAGATTGGGCGACGAGCAGTACTTC. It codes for CASRLGDEQYF.

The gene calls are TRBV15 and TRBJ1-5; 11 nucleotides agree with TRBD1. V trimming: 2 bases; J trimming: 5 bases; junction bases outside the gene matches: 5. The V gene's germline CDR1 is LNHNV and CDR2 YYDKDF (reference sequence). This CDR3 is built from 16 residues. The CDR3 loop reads CATSRPGQGEYQPQHF. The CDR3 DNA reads TGTGCCACCAGCAGACCGGGACAGGGGGAATATCAGCCCCAGCATTTT.

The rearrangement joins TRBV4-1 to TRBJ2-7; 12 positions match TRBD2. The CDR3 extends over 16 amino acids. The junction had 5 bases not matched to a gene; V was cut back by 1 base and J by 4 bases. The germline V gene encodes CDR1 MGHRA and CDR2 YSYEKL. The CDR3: CASSQVASGRAYEQYF. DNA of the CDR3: TGCGCCAGCAGCCAAGTTGCTAGCGGGAGGGCTTACGAGCAGTACTTC.

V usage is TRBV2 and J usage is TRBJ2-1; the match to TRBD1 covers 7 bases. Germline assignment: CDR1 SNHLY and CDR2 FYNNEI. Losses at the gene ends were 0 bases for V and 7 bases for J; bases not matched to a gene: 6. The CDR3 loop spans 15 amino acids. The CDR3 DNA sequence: TGTGCCAGCAGTGAAGCAGAAAGGGGGCCGAATGAGCAGTTCTTC. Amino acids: CASSEAERGPNEQFF.

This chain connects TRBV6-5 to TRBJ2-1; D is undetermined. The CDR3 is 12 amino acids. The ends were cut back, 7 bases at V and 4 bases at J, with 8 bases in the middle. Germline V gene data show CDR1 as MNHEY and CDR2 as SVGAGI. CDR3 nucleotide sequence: TGTGCCAGCAATGACTTATACAATGAGCAGTTCTTC. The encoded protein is CASNDLYNEQFF.

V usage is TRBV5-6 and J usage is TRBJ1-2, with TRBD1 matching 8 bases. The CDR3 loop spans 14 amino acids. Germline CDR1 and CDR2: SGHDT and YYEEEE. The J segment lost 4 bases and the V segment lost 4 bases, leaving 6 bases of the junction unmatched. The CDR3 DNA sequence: TGTGCCAGCAGCAGGGACAGGAACTTCTATGGCTACACCTTC. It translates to CASSRDRNFYGYTF.